This T cell receptor (beta chain) stems from a study of T cells expressing NK-cell markers. CDR1 and CDR2 (germline): DFQATT, SNEGSKA (reference sequence). The CDR3 consists of 14 residues. TCRdb re-analyzed the 5' RACE reads; it lists each CDR3 protein once, without DNA. This table holds roughly 450,000 distinct CDR3 sequences. This sequence joins TRBV20-1 and TRBJ1-2; TCRdb designates TRBD1, a call that cannot be tested without DNA. This receptor was taken from a woman in her 50s in good health. Sequenced: blood T cells: a sorted CD56 or NKG2C T cell subset, CD4+ or CD8+ T cells, or bulk PBMC T cells (not recorded which). The CDR3 protein is CSASSQGTNYGYTF.